What follows are 19 T cell receptor beta chains derived from one specimen sequenced in a study of graft-versus-host responses after intestinal transplantation. Profiling relied on immunoSEQ multiplex PCR, and the TCRdb table lists in-frame clones only, not all of them. In the table there are 7,000 to 8,500 clones, roughly 92% of which are singletons. The specimen comprised PBMCs, sampled 30 to 32 days after intestinal transplant. These receptors were collected from a human patient who received an intestinal transplant, so some T cells may come from the graft donor.

This clone appeared once. The chain combines TRBV7-9 with TRBJ1-2; no definite D call. The CDR3 loop spans 14 amino acids. V was clipped by 5 bases and J by 7 bases, with 17 bases between them. Germline V gene data show CDR1 as SEHNR and CDR2 as FQNEAQ (reference sequence). The CDR3 nucleotides are TGTGCCAGCAGCACCGTGGAAACAGCCTTTGGCTACACCTTC. Translation gives CASSTVETAFGYTF.

The chain joins TRBV6-1 to TRBJ2-1, with 7 positions matching TRBD2. Germline trimming cut 0 bases from V and 1 base from J; bases unmatched to any gene: 9. The CDR3 covers 18 residues. CDR1 MNHNS and CDR2 SASEGT come from the germline V gene. The DNA of the CDR3 is TGTGCCAGCAGTGAAGCGTCTATGCTAGCGGCTTCCTACAATGAGCAGTTCTTC. Translating it yields CASSEASMLAASYNEQFF.

CDR3 loop: CASSLGRLNTEAFF. CDR3 in DNA: TGTGCCAGCAGCTTAGGCAGGCTCAACACTGAAGCTTTCTTT. V gene TRBV7-3 combines with J gene TRBJ1-1; D uncertain. The V gene lost 2 bases and the J gene lost 2 bases, with 9 bases spanning the gap. Germline CDR1 and CDR2: SGHTA and FQGTGA. The CDR3 length is 14 residues.

The genes are TRBV13 and TRBJ1-1, with 8 bases aligning to TRBD1. Germline assignment: CDR1 PRHDT and CDR2 FYEKMQ (reference sequence). V lost 5 bases, J lost 4 bases, and 6 bases stayed unmatched. This CDR3 has 14 amino acids. The chain's CDR3 is CASSGQGSLTEAFF. CDR3 nucleotide sequence: TGTGCCAGCAGCGGACAGGGAAGTCTCACTGAAGCTTTCTTT.

The V call is TRBV6-4, the J call TRBJ2-3, with 7 bases matching TRBD1. The CDR3 extends over 15 amino acids. J was trimmed by 1 base and V by 4 bases; bases with no gene match: 5. Germline lookup yields CDR1 MRHNA and CDR2 SNTAGT. The CDR3, as DNA: TGTGCCAGCAGTGCCTCTACAGGGGGCACAGATACGCAGTATTTT. Translated: CASSASTGGTDTQYF.

The chain has TRBV6-1 and TRBJ2-3; TRBD2 matches at 14 bases. Germline CDR1 and CDR2: MNHNS and SASEGT. V lost 4 bases, J lost 4 bases, and 1 base stayed unmatched. This CDR3 spans 15 amino acids. The DNA of the CDR3 is TGTGCCAGCAGTGGACTAGCGGGGGGGCCAGATACGCAGTATTTT. Its translation is CASSGLAGGPDTQYF.

This chain uses TRBV2 with TRBJ2-2; the D is unclear. The CDR3 is made up of 14 amino acids. The V end was cut by 3 bases, the J end by 3 bases, with 8 bases between. CDR1 is SNHLY, CDR2 FYNNEI, per germline. As DNA, the CDR3 is TGTGCCAGCAGTGACATGGTGGACACCGGGGAGCTGTTTTTT. Translated: CASSDMVDTGELFF.

V is TRBV5-5 and J is TRBJ2-7; D is perhaps TRBD1 (5 bases). This CDR3 comprises 16 residues. Trimming took off 4 bases at V and 5 bases at J, with 22 bases between the two ends. Germline V gene sequence: CDR1 SGHKS, CDR2 YYEKEE (reference sequence). The CDR3, as DNA: TGTGCCAGCAGCCCCCACAGGTGGCAGGGCTGGCACGAGCAGTACTTC. It specifies CASSPHRWQGWHEQYF.

This chain links TRBV4-1 with TRBJ1-2; TRBD1 might be the D (6 bases). V dropped 3 bases and J dropped 3 bases, with 17 bases sitting between them. The CDR3 has 16 residues. CDR1 and CDR2 from the germline V gene are MGHRA and YSYEKL. The CDR3, as DNA: TGCGCCAGCAGCCACCCCAGGTGGGGGCGCGACTATGGCTACACCTTC. It translates to CASSHPRWGRDYGYTF.

In the case of this clone: Germline and junction disagree at one end, which may indicate a read error. The rearrangement links TRBV5-3 to TRBJ1-2; the D gene is possibly TRBD1 (5 bases). TRBV5-3 is classed as an ORF, of uncertain function. The CDR3 covers 15 residues. CDR3 nucleotide sequence: TGTGCCAGCAGCTTGGAGAGAGGGGCTGTCTATGGCTACACCTTC. Translating it yields CASSLERGAVYGYTF.

The rearrangement joins TRBV30 to TRBJ1-2; D gene unclear. The CDR3 contains 12 residues. V was clipped by 1 base and J by 4 bases, with 7 bases between them. The germline V gene has CDR1 GTSNPN and CDR2 SVGIG (reference sequence). CDR3 sequence reads: CAWSAKSYGYTF. CDR3 nucleotides: TGTGCCTGGAGTGCAAAGAGCTATGGCTACACCTTC.

This sequence joins TRBV15 and TRBJ1-1, with unresolved D. Germline V lookup: CDR1 LNHNV, CDR2 YYDKDF (reference sequence). V was pared by 2 bases and J by 4 bases, with 14 bases between. The CDR3 consists of 15 residues. The CDR3 here is CATSRSLTRTTEAFF. In DNA form, the CDR3 reads TGTGCCACCAGCAGATCCCTCACCAGAACCACTGAAGCTTTCTTT.

The gene calls are TRBV2 and TRBJ2-7; D is possibly TRBD1 (6 bases). V was trimmed by 5 bases and J by 1 base, leaving 15 bases between them. In germline, CDR1 is SNHLY, CDR2 FYNNEI. This CDR3 has 15 residues. The CDR3 DNA sequence: TGTGCCAGCAGTACCAGACAGGCGGTTTCCTACGAGCAGTACTTC. Amino acid sequence: CASSTRQAVSYEQYF.

This clone has just one count. The rearrangement uses TRBV5-1 and TRBJ2-5, with D perhaps being TRBD1 or TRBD2 (5 bases each). The CDR3 totals 14 residues. The germline V gene encodes CDR1 SGHRS and CDR2 YFSETQ. V was cut by 0 bases and J by 2 bases, with 8 bases left in between. CDR3 in amino acids: CASSLGGVQETQYF. The CDR3 DNA is TGCGCCAGCAGCTTGGGAGGGGTACAAGAGACCCAGTACTTC.

The V and J genes are TRBV19 and TRBJ2-1; TRBD2 matches at 9 bases. The V gene's germline CDR1 is LNHDA and CDR2 SQIVND (reference sequence). V dropped 10 bases and J dropped 5; count of bases not matched to a gene: 6. CDR3 size: 13 residues. DNA of the CDR3: TGTGCCACGAGCGGGGGGCTTAACAATGAGCAGTTCTTC. Protein sequence: CATSGGLNNEQFF.

The chain couples TRBV6-1 to TRBJ2-4; TRBD2 matches at 8 bases. In germline, CDR1 is MNHNS, CDR2 SASEGT. After removal of 2 bases from V and 8 bases from J, the junction contained 8 bases not matched to a gene. CDR3 length: 15 amino acids. The CDR3 nucleotides read TGTGCCAGCAGTGAACAGGGTCACGGGGGGGACATTCAGTACTTC. This codes for CASSEQGHGGDIQYF.

This clone was detected only once. This rearrangement joins TRBV6-4 to TRBJ2-3; TRBD1 agrees at 8 bases. The junction had 3 bases not matched to a gene; V was cut back by 3 bases and J by 4 bases. The CDR3 runs 14 residues. The germline gives CDR1 MRHNA, CDR2 SNTAGT. CDR3: CASSEGQDPDTQYF. The CDR3 region has the DNA TGTGCCAGCAGTGAGGGACAGGATCCAGATACGCAGTATTTT.

V and J are TRBV29-1 and TRBJ2-1; D gene ambiguous. With 5 bases removed from V and 5 bases from J, the gap between germline ends came to 13 bases. Germline V gene data show CDR1 as SQVTM and CDR2 as ANQGSEA. CDR3 length: 13 amino acids. The CDR3 region is CSVTSVPDNEQFF. CDR3 nucleotides: TGCAGCGTTACTTCTGTCCCGGACAATGAGCAGTTCTTC.

V usage is TRBV5-4 and J usage is TRBJ2-3, with 11 nucleotides matching TRBD2. This CDR3 contains 15 residues. Germline CDR1 reads SGHNT; CDR2 reads YYREEE (reference sequence). V was clipped by 2 bases and J by 5 bases; unmatched bases: 4. The CDR3 DNA reads as TGTGCCAGCAGCTTCTTAGCGGGGGGGCAAGATACGCAGTATTTT. Its protein is CASSFLAGGQDTQYF.